Below are 23 T cell receptor beta chains sequenced from a single sample in a study of blood T cell repertoires in COVID-19. TCRdb keeps only in-frame clones here, not all; method: immunoSEQ multiplex PCR. The repertoire holds under 250,000 clones, with around 82% as singletons. The sequenced material came from peripheral blood. Receptors originate from a woman in her 50s with acute or convalescent COVID-19.

This rearrangement joins TRBV6-1 to TRBJ1-2; no reliable D call. In germline, CDR1 is MNHNS, CDR2 SASEGT. The CDR3 sequence is 14 residues long. V dropped 1 base and J dropped 5 bases, with 11 bases sitting between them. The CDR3 sequence is CASSEVGATYGYTF. The CDR3 bases are TGTGCCAGCAGTGAAGTTGGAGCCACTTATGGCTACACCTTC.

This clone was seen only a few times. The chain uses TRBV2 and TRBJ1-4; TRBD1 matches at 7 bases. Germline CDR1 reads SNHLY; CDR2 reads FYNNEI. This CDR3 has 15 amino acids. Trimming removed 2 bases from V and 6 bases from J; junction bases left unmatched: 6. CDR3 sequence (DNA): TGTGCCAGCAGTGAACAGACAGGGCGCGATGAAAAACTGTTTTTT. It codes for CASSEQTGRDEKLFF.

The chain uses TRBV5-6 and TRBJ2-7; D not certain. Per germline, CDR1 SGHDT and CDR2 YYEEEE. V was trimmed by 2 bases and J by 0 bases, leaving 9 bases between them. CDR3 length equals 14 residues. As DNA, the CDR3 is TGTGCCAGCAGCTTTGGGCCCCACTCCTACGAGCAGTACTTC. Protein product: CASSFGPHSYEQYF.

This clone was seen only once. The chain joins TRBV24-1 to TRBJ2-7; TRBD1 agrees at 8 bases. Germline CDR1 KGHDR, CDR2 SFDVKD. The CDR3 contains 13 residues. Trimming cost V 9 bases and J 0 bases; bases outside gene matches: 3. CDR3 nucleotides: TGTGCCACCCAGGACAGGGACTCCTACGAGCAGTACTTC. This sequence encodes CATQDRDSYEQYF.

The V gene is TRBV29-1, the J gene TRBJ2-7; 7 positions match TRBD1. Germline CDR1 is SQVTM and CDR2 is ANQGSEA. J was trimmed by 4 bases and V by 8 bases; bases with no gene match: 8. This CDR3 has 12 residues. The CDR3 region has the DNA TGCAGCCCCCGGAAGGGGGCTTACGAGCAGTACTTC. Its protein is CSPRKGAYEQYF.

The V and J genes are TRBV6-6 and TRBJ1-1; D remains unclear. The CDR3 runs to 15 residues. With 6 bases removed from V and 1 base from J, the gap between germline ends came to 15 bases. CDR1 and CDR2 (germline): MNHNY, SVGAGI (reference sequence). The CDR3 region is CASSPSWEGNTEAFF. The DNA for the CDR3 is TGTGCCAGCAGCCCGTCGTGGGAGGGGAACACTGAAGCTTTCTTT.

The chain links TRBV19 to TRBJ1-6; perhaps TRBD1 as D (6 bases). The length of the CDR3 is 13 residues. CDR1 is LNHDA, CDR2 SQIVND, per germline (reference sequence). The V end was cut by 9 bases, the J end by 6 bases, with 12 bases between. The CDR3 region is CASQTGPNSPLHF. The CDR3 DNA is TGTGCCAGCCAGACAGGACCTAATTCACCCCTCCACTTT.

CDR3 DNA: TGTGCCAGCAGTCCCCGGACTAGCCAGTTTACCTACGAGCAGTACTTC. It is translated as CASSPRTSQFTYEQYF. The chain uses TRBV27 and TRBJ2-7; TRBD2 matches 8 bases. This CDR3 region has 16 residues. Trimming took 5 bases from V and 2 from J; bases not matched to a gene: 11. The germline V gene has CDR1 MNHEY and CDR2 SMNVEV (reference sequence).

This clone was seen a handful of times. This rearrangement joins TRBV10-3 to TRBJ2-1; D is perhaps TRBD2 (6 bases). The CDR3 extends over 13 amino acids. Germline lookup yields CDR1 ENHRY and CDR2 SYGVKD. V dropped 7 bases and J dropped 5 bases, with 12 bases sitting between them. The chain's CDR3 is CAIMASENNEQFF. Written as DNA, the CDR3 is TGTGCCATCATGGCTAGCGAAAACAATGAGCAGTTCTTC.

The CDR3 DNA sequence: TGTGCCAGCAGCCCCAGGACAGGGACCTACAATGAGCAGTTCTTC. It codes for CASSPRTGTYNEQFF. V and J are TRBV14 and TRBJ2-1; 8 positions match TRBD1. The length of the CDR3 is 15 residues. V lost 4 bases to trimming and J lost 2 bases; unmatched junction nucleotides: 4. CDR1 and CDR2 (germline): SGHDN, FVKESK.

This clone was detected only once. In DNA form, the CDR3 reads TGTGCCAGCAGCTTAGAAGCCGCGGACAGGACCTTCTCCTACGAGCAGTACTTC. It yields the protein CASSLEAADRTFSYEQYF. The gene calls are TRBV7-8 and TRBJ2-7; 7 bases fit TRBD1. Per germline, CDR1 SGHVS and CDR2 FQNEAQ. V shed 1 base, J shed 0 bases, and the junction held 12 bases outside the gene matches. The CDR3 has 18 amino acids.

J is TRBJ2-3 and V is TRBV5-1; no clear D gene. Germline V CDR1 and CDR2: SGHRS, YFSETQ. With 0 bases removed from V and 0 bases from J, the gap between germline ends came to 8 bases. The CDR3 spans 15 residues. The CDR3 here is CASSLGGRSTDTQYF. The CDR3 DNA sequence: TGCGCCAGCAGCTTGGGCGGCAGAAGCACAGATACGCAGTATTTT.

This rearrangement joins TRBV29-1 to TRBJ2-7; 10 bases align to TRBD1. CDR1 and CDR2 from the germline V gene are SQVTM and ANQGSEA. Unmatched junction bases numbered 12, after V lost 6 bases and J lost 7 bases. The CDR3 is 14 residues long. The CDR3 nucleotides read TGCAGCGTCTCCGGGACAGGGGAGCCCTTGGAGCAGTACTTC. Protein product: CSVSGTGEPLEQYF.

The chain recombines TRBV12-3 or TRBV12-4 with TRBJ1-2; unclear D gene. Trimming stripped 3 bases from V and 2 bases from J, with 7 bases between. CDR3 length: 13 amino acids. CDR3 sequence (DNA): TGTGCCAGCAGTTTCCAGACAAACTATGGCTACACCTTC. Translated, it gives CASSFQTNYGYTF.

V is TRBV5-1 and J is TRBJ1-4; 10 bases agree with TRBD1. CDR1 and CDR2 (germline): SGHRS, YFSETQ. This CDR3 comprises 17 residues. With 0 bases clipped from V and 5 bases from J, the junction kept 7 bases outside the gene matches. Here the CDR3 reads CASSLVGTGASNEKLFF. CDR3 coding DNA: TGCGCCAGCAGCTTGGTCGGGACAGGGGCCTCAAATGAAAAACTGTTTTTT.

The chain employs TRBV30 and TRBJ2-2; 8 bases are shared with TRBD2. J was trimmed by 2 bases and V by 3 bases; bases with no gene match: 5. Germline V CDR1 and CDR2: GTSNPN, SVGIG (reference sequence). The CDR3 consists of 15 residues. This chain's CDR3 is CAWRAGGANTGELFF. The CDR3 nucleotides are TGTGCCTGGAGGGCGGGGGGAGCCAACACCGGGGAGCTGTTTTTT.

The genes are TRBV18 and TRBJ2-7; the D gene is possibly TRBD2 (6 bases). CDR1 and CDR2 from the germline V gene are KGHSH and LQKENI. CDR3 length: 12 amino acids. The V end was cut by 3 bases, the J end by 5 bases, with 8 bases between. CDR3 loop: CASSPPGDEQYF. The CDR3 nucleotides read TGTGCCAGCTCACCTCCGGGGGACGAGCAGTACTTC.

The CDR3 reads CASSPSRTGYTDTQYF. CDR3 coding DNA: TGTGCCAGCAGTCCCTCACGGACAGGGTACACAGATACGCAGTATTTT. The chain employs TRBV27 and TRBJ2-3, with 8 bases lining up with TRBD1. Germline CDR1 and CDR2: MNHEY and SMNVEV (reference sequence). With V trimmed by 5 bases and J by 2 bases, 9 bases remained unmatched. The CDR3 is made up of 16 amino acids.

This clone was seen only once. The chain joins TRBV18 to TRBJ1-2; 8 bases agree with TRBD1. There are 16 residues in the CDR3. The germline gives CDR1 KGHSH, CDR2 LQKENI. V shed 4 bases and J 3 bases; nucleotides not matched to a gene: 10. Written as DNA, the CDR3 is TGTGCCAGCTCACTAAACGGACAGGGCGAAGACTATGGCTACACCTTC. Translating it yields CASSLNGQGEDYGYTF.

The chain has TRBV3-1 (or the pseudogene TRBV3-2) and TRBJ2-3; 12 bases map to TRBD2. Germline-derived CDR1 and CDR2 are LGHDT and YNNKEL (reference sequence). The CDR3 sequence is 15 residues long. With 4 bases clipped from V and 3 bases from J, the junction kept 2 bases outside the gene matches. CDR3 region: CASSPGLAGTDTQYF. The CDR3 DNA sequence: TGTGCCAGCAGCCCCGGACTAGCGGGAACAGATACGCAGTATTTT.

The J gene is TRBJ2-7, the V gene TRBV7-2, with 11 bases identical to TRBD1. The CDR3 sequence is 14 residues long. V was clipped by 5 bases and J by 7 bases; unmatched bases: 7. Germline CDR1 SGHTA, CDR2 FQGNSA. CDR3 DNA: TGTGCCAGCAGCCCCGGACAGGGGGCGGGGGAGCAGTACTTC. It is translated as CASSPGQGAGEQYF. The variable domain in full, with the rest retrieved from reference TRBV7-2 and TRBJ2-7, is GAGVSQSPSNKVTEKGKDVELRCDPISGHTALYWYRQSLGQGLEFLIYFQGNSAPDKSGLPSDRFSAERTGGSVSTLTIQRTQQEDSAVYLCASSPGQGAGEQYFGPGTRLTVT.

The V and J genes are TRBV9 and TRBJ2-7, with 9 bases lining up with TRBD1. V shed 0 bases and J 9 bases; nucleotides not matched to a gene: 7. Germline assignment: CDR1 SGDLS and CDR2 YYNGEE. This CDR3 contains 14 residues. The CDR3 DNA follows: TGTGCCAGCAGCGTAGGGGGACAGGGTGCCCTGCAGTACTTC. Translation gives CASSVGGQGALQYF.

The gene calls are TRBV5-1 and TRBJ2-7; the D gene is possibly TRBD1 (5 bases). CDR1 is SGHRS and CDR2 is YFSETQ in the germline V gene. The CDR3 length is 14 residues. Trimming cost V 1 base and J 0 bases, with 8 bases left between them. The CDR3 sequence is CASSLMGPSYEQYF. Written as DNA, the CDR3 is TGCGCCAGCAGCTTGATGGGGCCCTCCTACGAGCAGTACTTC.